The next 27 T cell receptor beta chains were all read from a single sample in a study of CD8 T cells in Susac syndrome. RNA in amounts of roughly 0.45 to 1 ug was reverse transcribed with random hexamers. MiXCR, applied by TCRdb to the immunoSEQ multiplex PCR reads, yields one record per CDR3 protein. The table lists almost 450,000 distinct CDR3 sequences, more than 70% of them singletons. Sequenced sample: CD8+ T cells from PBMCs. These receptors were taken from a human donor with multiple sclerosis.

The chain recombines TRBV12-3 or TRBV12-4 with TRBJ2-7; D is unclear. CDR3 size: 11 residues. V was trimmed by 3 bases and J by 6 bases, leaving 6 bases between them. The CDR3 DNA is TGTGCCAGCAGTTTCTCCACCGAGCAGTACTTC. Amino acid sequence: CASSFSTEQYF.

The chain's CDR3 is CASSVGRQSGGHYEQYF. In nucleotides, the CDR3 is TGTGCCAGCAGCGTAGGCCGTCAAAGCGGGGGACACTACGAGCAGTACTTC. The chain links TRBV9 to TRBJ2-7; 8 bases are a match to TRBD2. J was trimmed by 3 bases and V by 0 bases; bases with no gene match: 11. The length of the CDR3 is 17 residues. Germline V gives CDR1 SGDLS, CDR2 YYNGEE.

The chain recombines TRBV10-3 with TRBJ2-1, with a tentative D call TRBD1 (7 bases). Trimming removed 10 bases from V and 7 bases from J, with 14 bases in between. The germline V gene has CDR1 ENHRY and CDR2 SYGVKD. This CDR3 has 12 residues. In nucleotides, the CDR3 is TGTGCCACCCAGCCAGGGGGGAATGAGCAGTTCTTC. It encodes CATQPGGNEQFF.

CDR3 bases: TGTGCCAGCACCCGGGACAGTTACTATGGCTACACCTTC. Translation: CASTRDSYYGYTF. J is TRBJ1-2 and V is TRBV25-1; TRBD1 agrees at 7 bases. This CDR3 comprises 13 residues. Germline V gives CDR1 MGHDK, CDR2 SYGVNS. J was trimmed by 3 bases and V by 7 bases; bases with no gene match: 5.

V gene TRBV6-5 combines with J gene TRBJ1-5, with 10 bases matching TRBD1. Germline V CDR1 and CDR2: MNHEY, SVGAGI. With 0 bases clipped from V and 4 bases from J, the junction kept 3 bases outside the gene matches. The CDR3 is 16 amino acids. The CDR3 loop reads CASSYSGQGKNQPQHF. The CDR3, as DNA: TGTGCCAGCAGTTACTCGGGACAGGGGAAAAATCAGCCCCAGCATTTT.

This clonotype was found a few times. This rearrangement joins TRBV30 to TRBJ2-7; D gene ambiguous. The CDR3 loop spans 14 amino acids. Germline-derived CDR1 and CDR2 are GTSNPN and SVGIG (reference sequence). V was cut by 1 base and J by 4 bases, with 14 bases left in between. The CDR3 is CAWSALTGPYEQYF. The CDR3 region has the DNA TGTGCCTGGAGTGCACTGACTGGTCCTTACGAGCAGTACTTC.

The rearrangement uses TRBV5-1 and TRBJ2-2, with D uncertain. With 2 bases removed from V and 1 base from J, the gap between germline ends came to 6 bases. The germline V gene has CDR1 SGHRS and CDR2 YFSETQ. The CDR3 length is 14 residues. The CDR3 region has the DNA TGCGCCAGCAGCTTTAAGCAGAACACCGGGGAGCTGTTTTTT. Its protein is CASSFKQNTGELFF.

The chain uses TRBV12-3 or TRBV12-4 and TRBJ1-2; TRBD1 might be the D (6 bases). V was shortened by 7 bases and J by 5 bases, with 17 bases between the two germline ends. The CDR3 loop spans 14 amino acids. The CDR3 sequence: CASTGGPRGYGYTF. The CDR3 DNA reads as TGTGCCAGCACCGGAGGGCCGAGGGGGTATGGCTACACCTTC.

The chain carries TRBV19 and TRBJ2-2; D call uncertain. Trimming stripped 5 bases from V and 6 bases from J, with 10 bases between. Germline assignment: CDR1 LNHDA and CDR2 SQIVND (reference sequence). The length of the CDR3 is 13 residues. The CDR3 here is CASSPSSPGELFF. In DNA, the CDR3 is TGTGCCAGTAGTCCCAGCTCTCCCGGGGAGCTGTTTTTT.

CDR3 region: CASSLKGPGYSSGYTF. DNA of the CDR3: TGTGCCAGCAGTTTAAAGGGCCCAGGGTATTCTAGCGGCTACACCTTC. V and J are TRBV2 and TRBJ1-2; D is perhaps TRBD1 (5 bases). Trimming stripped 5 bases from V and 8 bases from J, with 24 bases between. Germline V gene lookup returns CDR1 SNHLY and CDR2 FYNNEI. This CDR3 is 16 amino acids long.

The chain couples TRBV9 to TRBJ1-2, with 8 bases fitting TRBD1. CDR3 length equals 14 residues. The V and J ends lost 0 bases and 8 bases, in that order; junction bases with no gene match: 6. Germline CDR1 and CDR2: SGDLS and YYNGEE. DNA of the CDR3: TGTGCCAGCAGCGTAGGAACAGGGGGTCAGGGCTACACCTTC. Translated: CASSVGTGGQGYTF.

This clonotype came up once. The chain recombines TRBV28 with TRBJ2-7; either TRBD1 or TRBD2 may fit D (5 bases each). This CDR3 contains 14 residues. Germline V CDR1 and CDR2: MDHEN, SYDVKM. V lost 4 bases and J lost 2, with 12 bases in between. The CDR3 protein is CASSWGPGPYEQYF. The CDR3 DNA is TGTGCCAGCAGTTGGGGACCGGGGCCCTACGAGCAGTACTTC.

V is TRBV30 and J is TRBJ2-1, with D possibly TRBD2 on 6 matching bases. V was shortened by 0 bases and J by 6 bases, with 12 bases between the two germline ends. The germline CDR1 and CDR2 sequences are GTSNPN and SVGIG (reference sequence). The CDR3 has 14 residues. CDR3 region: CAWSVGVSGNEQFF. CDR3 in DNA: TGTGCCTGGAGTGTAGGGGTTAGCGGCAATGAGCAGTTCTTC.

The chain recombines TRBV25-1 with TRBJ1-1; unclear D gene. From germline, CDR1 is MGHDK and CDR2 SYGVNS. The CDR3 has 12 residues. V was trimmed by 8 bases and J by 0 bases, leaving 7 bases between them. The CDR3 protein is CASSTLNTEAFF. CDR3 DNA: TGTGCCAGCTCTACACTGAACACTGAAGCTTTCTTT.

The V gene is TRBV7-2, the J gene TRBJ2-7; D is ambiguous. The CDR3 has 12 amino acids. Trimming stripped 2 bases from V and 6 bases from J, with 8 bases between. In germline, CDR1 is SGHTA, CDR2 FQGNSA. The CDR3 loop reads CASSLLEAEQYF. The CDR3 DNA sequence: TGTGCCAGCAGCTTATTAGAAGCCGAGCAGTACTTC. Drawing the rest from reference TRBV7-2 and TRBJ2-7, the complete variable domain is GAGVSQSPSNKVTEKGKDVELRCDPISGHTALYWYRQSLGQGLEFLIYFQGNSAPDKSGLPSDRFSAERTGGSVSTLTIQRTQQEDSAVYLCASSLLEAEQYFGPGTRLTVT.

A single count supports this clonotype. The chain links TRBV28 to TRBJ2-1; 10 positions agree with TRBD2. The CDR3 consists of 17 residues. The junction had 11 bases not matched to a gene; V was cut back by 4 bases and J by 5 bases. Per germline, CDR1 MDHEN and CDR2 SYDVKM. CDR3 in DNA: TGTGCCAGCAGTTCCCTCCTAGCGGGAGAGAACGACAATGAGCAGTTCTTC. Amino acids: CASSSLLAGENDNEQFF.

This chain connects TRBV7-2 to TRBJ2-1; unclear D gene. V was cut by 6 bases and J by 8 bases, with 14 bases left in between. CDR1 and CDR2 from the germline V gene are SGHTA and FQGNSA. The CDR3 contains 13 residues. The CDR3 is CASRSPGRDEQFF. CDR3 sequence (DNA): TGTGCCAGCAGGAGCCCTGGACGCGATGAGCAGTTCTTC.

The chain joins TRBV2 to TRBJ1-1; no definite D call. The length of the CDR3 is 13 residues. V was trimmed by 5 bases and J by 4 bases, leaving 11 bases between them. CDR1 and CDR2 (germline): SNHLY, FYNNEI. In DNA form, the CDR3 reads TGTGCCAGCAGTAAGCTATCAAGCACTGAAGCTTTCTTT. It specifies CASSKLSSTEAFF.

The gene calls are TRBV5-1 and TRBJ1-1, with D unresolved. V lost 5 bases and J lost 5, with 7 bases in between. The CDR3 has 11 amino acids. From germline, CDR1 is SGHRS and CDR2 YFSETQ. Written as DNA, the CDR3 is TGCGCCAGCAGGCAGGAGACTGAAGCTTTCTTT. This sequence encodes CASRQETEAFF.

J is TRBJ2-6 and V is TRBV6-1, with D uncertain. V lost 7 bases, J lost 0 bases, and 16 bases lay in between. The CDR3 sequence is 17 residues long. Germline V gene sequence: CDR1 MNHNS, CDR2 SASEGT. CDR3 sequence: CASTGSSIPSGANVLTF. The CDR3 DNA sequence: TGTGCCAGCACCGGCAGCTCGATACCCTCTGGGGCCAACGTCCTGACTTTC.

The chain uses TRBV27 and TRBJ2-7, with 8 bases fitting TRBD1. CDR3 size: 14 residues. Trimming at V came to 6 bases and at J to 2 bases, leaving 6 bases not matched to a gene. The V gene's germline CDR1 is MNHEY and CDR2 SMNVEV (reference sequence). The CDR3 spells CASRTGQGPYEQYF. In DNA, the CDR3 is TGTGCCAGCAGGACCGGACAGGGTCCCTACGAGCAGTACTTC.

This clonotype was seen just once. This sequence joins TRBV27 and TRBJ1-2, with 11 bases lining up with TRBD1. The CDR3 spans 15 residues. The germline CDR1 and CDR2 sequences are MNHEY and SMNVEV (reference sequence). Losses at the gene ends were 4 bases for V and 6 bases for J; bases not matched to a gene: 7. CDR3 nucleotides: TGTGCCAGCAGTTGGACAGGGGGCGTCCTGGATGGCTACACCTTC. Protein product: CASSWTGGVLDGYTF.

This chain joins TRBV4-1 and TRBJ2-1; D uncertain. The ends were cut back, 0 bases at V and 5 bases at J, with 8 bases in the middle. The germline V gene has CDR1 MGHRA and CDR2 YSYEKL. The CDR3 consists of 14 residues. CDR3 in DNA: TGCGCCAGCAGCCAAGATAGGCTAAACAATGAGCAGTTCTTC. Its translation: CASSQDRLNNEQFF.

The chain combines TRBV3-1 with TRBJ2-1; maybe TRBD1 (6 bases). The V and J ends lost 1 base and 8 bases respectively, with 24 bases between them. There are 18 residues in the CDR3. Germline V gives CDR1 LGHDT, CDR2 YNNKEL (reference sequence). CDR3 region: CASSQGRSTGGTWDEQFF. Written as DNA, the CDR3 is TGTGCCAGCAGCCAAGGTCGTTCGACAGGCGGCACTTGGGATGAGCAGTTCTTC.

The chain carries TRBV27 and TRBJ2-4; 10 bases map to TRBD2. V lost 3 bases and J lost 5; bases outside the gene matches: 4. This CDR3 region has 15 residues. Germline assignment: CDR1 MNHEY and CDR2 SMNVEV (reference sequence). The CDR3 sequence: CASSFVAGGQNIQYF. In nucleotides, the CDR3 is TGTGCCAGCAGTTTTGTAGCGGGGGGCCAAAACATTCAGTACTTC.

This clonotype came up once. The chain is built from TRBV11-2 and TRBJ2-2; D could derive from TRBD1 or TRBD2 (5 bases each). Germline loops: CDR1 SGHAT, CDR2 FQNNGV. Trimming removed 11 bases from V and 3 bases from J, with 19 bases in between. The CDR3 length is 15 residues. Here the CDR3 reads CAWTGTPRDTGELFF. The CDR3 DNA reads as TGTGCCTGGACCGGGACCCCTAGGGACACCGGGGAGCTGTTTTTT.

The CDR3 sequence: CASTGTDTQYF. Written as DNA, the CDR3 is TGTGCCAGCACAGGCACAGATACGCAGTATTTT. The V and J genes are TRBV27 and TRBJ2-3; D unclear. The germline V and J ends were trimmed by 7 bases and 1 base, with 3 bases remaining between them. Germline V gene lookup returns CDR1 MNHEY and CDR2 SMNVEV (reference sequence). This CDR3 is built from 11 residues.